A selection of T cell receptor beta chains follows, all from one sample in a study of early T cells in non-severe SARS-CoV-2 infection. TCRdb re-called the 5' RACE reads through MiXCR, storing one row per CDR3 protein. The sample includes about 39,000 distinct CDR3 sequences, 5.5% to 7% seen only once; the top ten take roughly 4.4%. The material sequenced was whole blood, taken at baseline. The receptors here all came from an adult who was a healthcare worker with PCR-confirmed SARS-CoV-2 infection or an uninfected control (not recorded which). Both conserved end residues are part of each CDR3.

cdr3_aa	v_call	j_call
CASSRTGSYEQYF	TRBV6-2/TRBV6-3	TRBJ2-7
CASRDRGGEQETQYF	TRBV12-3/TRBV12-4	TRBJ2-5
CAGSIGASTPNEQYF	TRBV29-1	TRBJ2-7
CASSLAASGRGEQYF	TRBV7-9	TRBJ2-7
CASSLEGTEQYF	TRBV7-8	TRBJ2-7
CAIRPGLAGGRNEQFF	TRBV10-3	TRBJ2-1
CASSQDPYGSYNEQFF	TRBV3-1	TRBJ2-1
CASSLEGGGPNTQYF	TRBV5-4	TRBJ2-3
CASRLAGGVDTQYF	TRBV7-2	TRBJ2-3
CASSTGQGANGYTF	TRBV5-1	TRBJ1-2
CASSKERQGAGEQYF	TRBV21-1	TRBJ2-7
CASSLFAGARVYGYTF	TRBV5-4	TRBJ1-2
CASSLGGSNQPQHF	TRBV5-6	TRBJ1-5
CASSRRGSGPYNEQFF	TRBV5-4	TRBJ2-1
CSVGGRVADTQYF	TRBV29-1	TRBJ2-3
CASSLAGGYEQYF	TRBV7-9	TRBJ2-7
CAWKFGQPNTEAFF	TRBV30	TRBJ1-1
CSVEQGIDTQYF	TRBV29-1	TRBJ2-3
CSVPLLAGDTGELFF	TRBV29-1	TRBJ2-2
CASSLLQQRYEQYF	TRBV27	TRBJ2-7
CASTLGAALNTEAFF	TRBV12-3/TRBV12-4	TRBJ1-1
CASSLVGTSYEQYF	TRBV5-4	TRBJ2-7
CSAPVGGGTDTQYF	TRBV20-1	TRBJ2-3
CASSVEVQRGEQFF	TRBV9	TRBJ2-1
CASRGGQYNEQFF	TRBV6-4	TRBJ2-1
CASSSRAVNTEAFF	TRBV5-5	TRBJ1-1
CASSSLWAGGFLTGELFF	TRBV2	TRBJ2-2
CASSRGKQGTSHTEAFF	TRBV6-1	TRBJ1-1
CASSRGVDYEQYF	TRBV6-5	TRBJ2-7
CASSQHVRGGPLTGELFF	TRBV3-2	TRBJ2-2
CAWSQRARDTQYF	TRBV30	TRBJ2-3
CASSSPTGTTSGNTIYF	TRBV7-9	TRBJ1-3
CASSRGLDSYEQYF	TRBV4-3	TRBJ2-7
CASSPIRTGELFF	TRBV12-3/TRBV12-4	TRBJ2-2
CSARDSGRINEQFF	TRBV20-1	TRBJ2-1
CSALPGQGTSYEQYF	TRBV29-1	TRBJ2-7
CASSLEPDRALRAFF	TRBV5-4	TRBJ1-1
CASYPGVETQYF	TRBV2	TRBJ2-5
CASSPGRSHTGELFF	TRBV7-3	TRBJ2-2
CASSPQGISYNEQFF	TRBV6-2/TRBV6-3	TRBJ2-1